The 31 T cell receptor beta chains listed next were all sequenced from one sample in a study of T cells in women clearing cervical HPV infection. Data came from immunoSEQ multiplex PCR; TCRdb stores just in-frame clones and leaves some out. This sample's table reports 48,000 or so clones. The sample taken for sequencing was blood buffy coat. The receptors shown here come from a woman between 18 and 70 years old with a cervical HPV16 infection that either progressed to CIN3+ or cleared (not recorded which).

In regard to this clone: The read gets to within 3 residues of the CDR3 end, and the germline J gene fills in the rest. This sequence joins TRBV6-2 or TRBV6-3 and TRBJ2-5; D is undetermined. Germline V lookup: CDR1 MNHEY, CDR2 SVGEGT. The CDR3 extends over 11 amino acids. V shed 6 bases and J shed 4 bases, with 6 bases lying between them. The CDR3 bases that were read are TGTGCCAGCAGAGGGCCAGAGACC. Protein sequence: CASRGPET. The whole CDR3 is CASRGPETQYF.

Regarding this clone: The read halts 3 residues ahead of the CDR3 end, with the missing end drawn from the germline J gene. This chain uses TRBV29-1 with TRBJ1-1; 7 bases are shared with TRBD1. This CDR3 is 15 amino acids long. CDR1 and CDR2 (germline): SQVTM, ANQGSEA. After removal of 7 bases from V and 1 base from J, the junction contained 12 bases not matched to a gene. The DNA read from the CDR3 is TGCAGCGCTGGACAGGCCTTAACCCGGAACACTGAA. Translation: CSAGQALTRNTE. The CDR3 as a whole reads CSAGQALTRNTEAFF.

In regard to this clone: The DNA ends 3 residues before the CDR3 does, and the rest of the CDR3 is filled in from the germline J gene. The chain is built from TRBV24-1 and TRBJ1-2; tentatively, D is TRBD1 (5 bases). CDR1 and CDR2 (germline): KGHDR, SFDVKD. This CDR3 region has 13 residues. Partial CDR3 DNA: TGTGCCACCAGTGATTTCGGGGGGATCGCC. This encodes CATSDFGGIA. The whole CDR3 sequence is CATSDFGGIAYTF.

As to this clone: The CDR3 extends 3 residues past the end of the read, so its final part is completed from the germline J gene. This rearrangement joins TRBV29-1 to TRBJ1-2; TRBD1 agrees at 8 bases. Per the germline V gene, CDR1 is SQVTM and CDR2 is ANQGSEA. The junction had 3 bases not matched to a gene; V was cut back by 2 bases and J by 4 bases. CDR3 length: 13 amino acids. The CDR3 DNA, read in part, is TGCAGCGTTGAATGGACAGGGCCCTATGGC. Its translation: CSVEWTGPYG. The entire CDR3 protein reads CSVEWTGPYGYTF. The entire variable domain, with the rest obtained from reference TRBV29-1 and TRBJ1-2, is as follows: SAVISQKPSRDICQRGTSLTIQCQVDSQVTMMFWYRQQPGQSLTLIATANQGSEATYESGFVIDKFPISRPNLTFSTLTVSNMSPEDSSIYLCSVEWTGPYGYTFGSGTRLTVV.

On this clone itself: Read coverage stops 3 residues before the CDR3 terminus; the germline J gene supplies the remainder. The V and J genes are TRBV5-1 and TRBJ2-1, with 8 bases that match TRBD2. Germline assignment: CDR1 SGHRS and CDR2 YFSETQ. CDR3 length: 16 residues. V lost 5 bases to trimming and J lost 0 bases; unmatched junction nucleotides: 7. The DNA read from the CDR3 is TGCGCCAGCAGATATAGCGGGATGAGCTCCTACAATGAG. Residues: CASRYSGMSSYNE. The whole CDR3 protein reads CASRYSGMSSYNEQFF. Full variable domain (outside the CDR3, taken from reference TRBV5-1 and TRBJ2-1): KAGVTQTPRYLIKTRGQQVTLSCSPISGHRSVSWYQQTPGQGLQFLFEYFSETQRNKGNFPGRFSGRQFSNSRSEMNVSTLELGDSALYLCASRYSGMSSYNEQFFGPGTRLTVL.

About this clone: The DNA ends 3 residues before the CDR3 does, and the rest of the CDR3 is filled in from the germline J gene. The chain recombines TRBV20-1 with TRBJ2-3, with 7 bases lining up with TRBD2. The V segment lost 1 base and the J segment 3 bases; nucleotides outside the gene matches: 4. The CDR3 is 14 residues long. CDR1 DFQATT and CDR2 SNEGSKA come from the germline V gene (reference sequence). The part of the CDR3 DNA that was read is TGCAGTGCTAGAGGCGGGAGCAAGACAGATACG. Amino acids: CSARGGSKTDT. The entire CDR3 protein reads CSARGGSKTDTQYF.

A word on this clone: The CDR3 end falls 3 residues outside the read, so it is completed with the germline J gene. The rearrangement joins TRBV5-1 to TRBJ1-2, with TRBD1 matching 8 bases. The CDR3 consists of 15 residues. Germline V gene data show CDR1 as SGHRS and CDR2 as YFSETQ. V gave up 3 bases and J gave up 2 bases; unmatched junction bases: 6. The CDR3 DNA, read in part, is TGCGCCAGCAGCTCGGGGACAGGCGAGAACTATGGC. It codes for CASSSGTGENYG. The entire CDR3 sequence reads CASSSGTGENYGYTF.

For this clone: The read ends 3 residues before the CDR3 terminus; that terminus is restored from the germline J gene. Other DNA sequences in this specimen translate into the identical CDR3. This rearrangement joins TRBV18 to TRBJ2-1; TRBD2 matches at 8 bases. V shed 6 bases and J 7 bases; nucleotides not matched to a gene: 11. Germline CDR1 is KGHSH and CDR2 is LQKENI. This CDR3 comprises 15 residues. The part of the CDR3 DNA that was read is TGTGCCAGCTCCCCCCGGGGGGGGCGAGAGAATGAG. This sequence encodes CASSPRGGRENE. The complete CDR3 sequence is CASSPRGGRENEQFF.

Worth noting for this clone: Read data end 3 residues before the CDR3 end; the end is taken from the germline J gene. The chain is built from TRBV11-2 and TRBJ2-3, with D unclear. Germline CDR1 is SGHAT and CDR2 is FQNNGV. V lost 5 bases and J lost 2, with 11 bases in between. CDR3 length equals 14 residues. CDR3 loop: CASSPRVPTDTQYF. CDR3 DNA, as far as it was read: TGTGCCAGCAGCCCCCGGGTTCCCACAGATACG.

To note about this clone: Coverage ceases 3 residues before the CDR3 finishes, and the germline J gene fills in the end. This chain uses TRBV20-1 with TRBJ1-5, with D tentatively TRBD1 (5 bases). The CDR3 runs 14 residues. Germline CDR1 DFQATT, CDR2 SNEGSKA (reference sequence). Trimming cost V 5 bases and J 4 bases, with 15 bases left between them. The CDR3 here is CSAPPGTSNQPQHF. The sequenced part of the CDR3 DNA is TGCAGTGCTCCACCCGGGACTTCGAATCAGCCC.

A note on this clone: Coverage ceases 3 residues before the CDR3 finishes, and the germline J gene fills in the end. The chain recombines TRBV12-5 with TRBJ1-1, with 10 positions matching TRBD1. The CDR3 consists of 16 residues. Germline CDR1 is LGHNT and CDR2 is FRNRAP. J gave up 3 bases and V 3 bases, and 7 bases lay outside the gene matches. CDR3 residues: CASGFGQGVRDTEAFF. The covered CDR3 bases are TGTGCTAGTGGTTTCGGACAGGGGGTGAGGGACACTGAA. Full variable domain (rest looked up from reference TRBV12-5 and TRBJ1-1): DARVTQTPRHKVTEMGQEVTMRCQPILGHNTVFWYRQTMMQGLELLAYFRNRAPLDDSGMPKDRFSAEMPDATLATLKIQPSEPRDSAVYFCASGFGQGVRDTEAFFGQGTRLTVV.

On this clone: The read comes to an end 3 residues before the CDR3 does, leaving the germline J gene to fill in the end. The rearrangement links TRBV6-2 or TRBV6-3 to TRBJ2-1, with a possible D match to TRBD1 (6 bases). CDR3 size: 17 residues. The germline V gene encodes CDR1 MNHEY and CDR2 SVGEGT. V shed 8 bases and J shed 9 bases, with 29 bases lying between them. Here the CDR3 reads CASRLQGAVAPVGEQFF. The CDR3 DNA, read in part, is TGTGCCAGCCGTCTACAGGGCGCGGTAGCGCCCGTAGGTGAG.

Worth noting for this clone: The CDR3 end lies 3 residues beyond the end of the read and is filled in from the germline J gene. V is TRBV30 and J is TRBJ2-7, with 7 bases matching TRBD2. V was clipped by 7 bases and J by 0 bases; unmatched bases: 3. This CDR3 comprises 12 residues. Germline V gives CDR1 GTSNPN, CDR2 SVGIG (reference sequence). The CDR3 spells CASSSGSYEQYF. The sequenced part of the CDR3 DNA is TGTGCCTCCTCTAGCGGCTCCTACGAG.

Comments on this clone: The missing CDR3 end, 3 residues past where the read stops, is filled in from the germline J gene. This rearrangement joins TRBV15 to TRBJ2-1; D is possibly TRBD2 (7 bases). Germline assignment: CDR1 LNHNV and CDR2 YYDKDF (reference sequence). V dropped 3 bases and J dropped 6 bases, with 18 bases sitting between them. CDR3 length: 16 amino acids. The sequenced CDR3 bases are TGTGCCACCAGCAGGGGGGTGGGGGGGCGAGTCAATGAG. It translates to CATSRGVGGRVNE. The entire CDR3 sequence reads CATSRGVGGRVNEQFF. The full variable domain, completed using reference TRBV15 and TRBJ2-1, is DAMVIQNPRYQVTQFGKPVTLSCSQTLNHNVMYWYQQKSSQAPKLLFHYYDKDFNNEADTPDNFQSRRPNTSFCFLDIRSPGLGDTAMYLCATSRGVGGRVNEQFFGPGTRLTVL.

As to this clone: The missing CDR3 end, 3 residues past where the read stops, is filled in from the germline J gene. The chain is built from TRBV28 and TRBJ1-2, with TRBD1 as a possible D gene (5 bases). Germline V gene data show CDR1 as MDHEN and CDR2 as SYDVKM. The CDR3 covers 12 residues. The CDR3 sequence: CATLTAPTGYTF. CDR3 DNA (partial): TGTGCCACTTTGACAGCACCAACCGGC.

Points on this clone: The read finishes 3 residues shy of the CDR3 end, and the germline J gene is used to complete it. The V gene is TRBV23-1, the J gene TRBJ2-5; 8 positions match TRBD2. TRBV23-1 is reported as an ORF; its role is uncertain. The CDR3 sequence is 16 residues long. Trimming removed 4 bases from V and 5 bases from J; junction bases left unmatched: 12. The CDR3 sequence: CASSPPSRGGGETQYF. Incomplete CDR3 DNA: TGCGCCAGCAGTCCTCCTTCCCGGGGGGGCGGGGAGACC.

To note about this clone: The read comes to an end 3 residues before the CDR3 does, leaving the germline J gene to fill in the end. V and J are TRBV20-1 and TRBJ2-1; D gene ambiguous. The CDR3 is 17 amino acids. Per the germline V gene, CDR1 is DFQATT and CDR2 is SNEGSKA (reference sequence). The V end lost 2 bases, the J end lost 0 bases, and 17 bases lay between the germline ends. The chain's CDR3 is CSARRSDFSSSYNEQFF. Incomplete CDR3 DNA: TGCAGTGCTAGACGGTCCGACTTCTCGAGCTCCTACAATGAG.

With regard to this clone: The read is 3 residues too short to cover the CDR3 end, so that end is filled in from the germline J gene. The chain links TRBV7-8 to TRBJ1-3; possible D gene TRBD1, 6 bases. Germline-derived CDR1 and CDR2 are SGHVS and FQNEAQ. This CDR3 is 17 amino acids long. Trimming stripped 2 bases from V and 0 bases from J, with 14 bases between. This CDR3 reads CASSLFRGPISGNTIYF. The CDR3 DNA, read in part, is TGTGCCAGCAGCTTATTCAGGGGACCCATCTCTGGAAACACC.

Regarding this clone: The CDR3 goes on 3 residues after the read ends, and that part is filled in from the germline J gene. The chain uses TRBV19 and TRBJ2-5; 7 nucleotides agree with TRBD2. Germline loops: CDR1 LNHDA, CDR2 SQIVND (reference sequence). The CDR3 loop spans 14 amino acids. The V segment lost 5 bases and the J segment 2 bases; nucleotides outside the gene matches: 5. Incomplete CDR3 DNA: TGTGCCAGTAGTCCCCAGCGGGGTCAAGAGACC. Its translation: CASSPQRGQET. Given in full, the CDR3 is CASSPQRGQETQYF. Full variable domain (missing parts from reference TRBV19 and TRBJ2-5): DGGITQSPKYLFRKEGQNVTLSCEQNLNHDAMYWYRQDPGQGLRLIYYSQIVNDFQKGDIAEGYSVSREKKESFPLTVTSAQKNPTAFYLCASSPQRGQETQYFGPGTRLLVL.

Note on this clone: Read sequence stops 3 residues before the CDR3 end, and the germline J gene provides the missing end. The gene calls are TRBV30 and TRBJ2-2; 12 nucleotides agree with TRBD1. The V gene end was trimmed by 4 bases and the J gene end by 7 bases; junction bases not matched to a gene: 7. Germline CDR1 and CDR2: GTSNPN and SVGIG (reference sequence). The CDR3 spans 15 residues. CDR3 bases read: TGTGCCTGGAAGCGGGGACAGGGGGCAGTCGGGGAG. Its translation: CAWKRGQGAVGE. From start to end, the CDR3 is CAWKRGQGAVGELFF.

Of note for this clone: The read ends 3 residues before the CDR3 terminus; that terminus is restored from the germline J gene. V and J are TRBV3-1 (or the pseudogene TRBV3-2) and TRBJ2-3, with 7 bases lining up with TRBD2. V dropped 8 bases and J dropped 4; count of bases not matched to a gene: 9. This CDR3 is 14 amino acids long. CDR1 and CDR2 from the germline V gene are LGHDT and YNNKEL (reference sequence). The CDR3 reads CASGLGSYPDTQYF. The sequenced part of the CDR3 DNA is TGTGCCAGCGGACTAGGTTCTTATCCAGATACG.

About this clone: The CDR3 goes on 3 residues after the read ends, and that part is filled in from the germline J gene. Additional DNA sequences in this sample encode the identical CDR3. The V call is TRBV18, the J call TRBJ1-1; unclear D gene. V lost 3 bases and J lost 1, with 6 bases in between. CDR1 KGHSH and CDR2 LQKENI come from the germline V gene. The CDR3 contains 13 residues. The CDR3 loop reads CASSPTGNTEAFF. The CDR3 DNA, read in part, is TGTGCCAGCTCACCCACCGGGAACACTGAA.

Of note for this clone: The read ends 3 residues early relative to the CDR3; the germline J gene fills the gap. The rearrangement uses TRBV20-1 and TRBJ2-2, with D possibly matching TRBD1 (5 bases). Germline V lookup: CDR1 DFQATT, CDR2 SNEGSKA (reference sequence). This CDR3 spans 14 amino acids. The V and J ends lost 6 bases and 5 bases respectively, with 16 bases between them. Incomplete CDR3 DNA: TGCAGTGCCAAGGGGCCCCTTGGGACCGGGGAG. Amino acid sequence: CSAKGPLGTGE. Given in full, the CDR3 is CSAKGPLGTGELFF.

Comment on this clone: Read coverage stops 3 residues before the CDR3 terminus; the germline J gene supplies the remainder. V gene TRBV30 combines with J gene TRBJ2-3; weak D call: TRBD2 (5 bases). CDR3 length equals 14 residues. CDR1 GTSNPN and CDR2 SVGIG come from the germline V gene (reference sequence). The part of the CDR3 DNA that was read is TGTGCCTGGAGAAAGAAACCGGTTAGCGAGGCG. Amino acids: CAWRKKPVSEA. The whole CDR3 sequence reads CAWRKKPVSEAQYF.

In the case of this clone: The read gets to within 3 residues of the CDR3 end, and the germline J gene fills in the rest. This sequence joins TRBV20-1 and TRBJ2-7; 12 nucleotides agree with TRBD2. This CDR3 contains 15 residues. Losses at the gene ends were 5 bases for V and 6 bases for J; bases not matched to a gene: 11. Germline loops: CDR1 DFQATT, CDR2 SNEGSKA (reference sequence). Incomplete CDR3 DNA: TGCAGTGCTCTCCCCCTAGCGGGAGGGCCGGGCGAG. Translating it yields CSALPLAGGPGE. The whole CDR3 is CSALPLAGGPGEQYF.

Note on this clone: Read coverage stops 3 residues before the CDR3 terminus; the germline J gene supplies the remainder. This sequence joins TRBV5-1 and TRBJ2-1; D may be TRBD1 (5 bases). CDR1 SGHRS and CDR2 YFSETQ come from the germline V gene. The CDR3 runs to 15 residues. V lost 3 bases and J lost 5, with 15 bases in between. CDR3 DNA, as far as it was read: TGCGCCAGCAGCTCGGAGTGGACACACCACAATGAG. Protein sequence: CASSSEWTHHNE. The full-length CDR3 reads as CASSSEWTHHNEQFF.

Details on this clone: The sequence runs out 3 residues before the end of the CDR3; the remainder is reconstructed from the germline J gene. The J gene is TRBJ2-7, the V gene TRBV6-2 or TRBV6-3; D ambiguous. This CDR3 is 14 amino acids long. Germline V gives CDR1 MNHEY, CDR2 SVGEGT. Trimming took off 4 bases at V and 6 bases at J, with 16 bases between the two ends. CDR3 in amino acids: CASSFIQISGEQYF. The CDR3 bases that were read are TGTGCCAGCAGTTTTATACAGATATCCGGCGAG.

On this clone itself: The read ends 3 residues shy of where the CDR3 ends; the end is completed using the germline J gene. The genes are TRBV5-5 and TRBJ1-2, with D perhaps TRBD1 (5 bases). Per the germline V gene, CDR1 is SGHKS and CDR2 is YYEKEE (reference sequence). This CDR3 is 15 amino acids long. Partial CDR3 DNA: TGTGCCAGCAGCTGGGGAACAGGAGGAAAAGTCGGC. This sequence encodes CASSWGTGGKVG. The entire CDR3 reads CASSWGTGGKVGYTF.

With respect to this clone: Sequencing ends 3 residues short of the CDR3 end; the germline J gene provides the rest. V and J are TRBV2 and TRBJ2-1; 12 nucleotides line up with TRBD2. CDR3 size: 16 residues. Trimming took 6 bases from V and 9 from J; bases not matched to a gene: 12. In germline, CDR1 is SNHLY, CDR2 FYNNEI. The CDR3 DNA, read in part, is TGTGCCAGCAGCTCCCCGGCTAGCGGGAGGGCCAGTGAG. Its translation: CASSSPASGRASE. The complete CDR3 sequence is CASSSPASGRASEQFF.

A word on this clone: The read is 3 residues too short to cover the CDR3 end, so that end is filled in from the germline J gene. The chain uses TRBV6-2 or TRBV6-3 and TRBJ2-7, with D possibly TRBD2 on 5 matching bases. The CDR3 sequence is 14 residues long. V was trimmed by 7 bases and J by 4 bases, leaving 17 bases between them. The V gene's germline CDR1 is MNHEY and CDR2 SVGEGT. CDR3 DNA (partial): TGTGCCAGCACCGACGCGGGCCTTATTTACGAG. Translation: CASTDAGLIYE. The full CDR3 protein is CASTDAGLIYEQYF.

Note on this clone: The read is 3 residues too short to cover the CDR3 end, so that end is filled in from the germline J gene. This chain joins TRBV7-8 and TRBJ2-5; D uncertain. Germline V gives CDR1 SGHVS, CDR2 FQNEAQ. V was cut by 1 base and J by 2 bases, with 11 bases left in between. The CDR3 extends over 15 amino acids. The CDR3 here is CASSLVSLKQETQYF. The DNA read from the CDR3 is TGTGCCAGCAGCTTAGTTTCACTAAAACAAGAGACC.